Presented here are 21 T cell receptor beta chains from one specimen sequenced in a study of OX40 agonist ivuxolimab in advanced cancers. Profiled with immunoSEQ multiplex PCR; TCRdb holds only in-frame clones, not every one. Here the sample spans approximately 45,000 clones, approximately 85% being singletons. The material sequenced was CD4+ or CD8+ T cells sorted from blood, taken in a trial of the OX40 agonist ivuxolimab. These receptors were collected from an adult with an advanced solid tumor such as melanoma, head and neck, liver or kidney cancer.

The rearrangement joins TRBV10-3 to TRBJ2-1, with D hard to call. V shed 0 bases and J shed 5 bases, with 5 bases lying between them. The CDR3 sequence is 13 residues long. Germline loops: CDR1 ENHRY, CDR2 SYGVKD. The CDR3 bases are TGTGCCATCAGTGAGTCCCCCGACAATGAGCAGTTCTTC. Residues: CAISESPDNEQFF.

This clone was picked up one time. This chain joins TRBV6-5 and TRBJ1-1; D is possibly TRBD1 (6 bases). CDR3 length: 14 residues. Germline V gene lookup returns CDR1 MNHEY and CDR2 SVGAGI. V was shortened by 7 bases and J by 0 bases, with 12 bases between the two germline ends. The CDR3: CASTPGAMNTEAFF. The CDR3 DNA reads TGTGCCAGCACCCCGGGGGCGATGAACACTGAAGCTTTCTTT.

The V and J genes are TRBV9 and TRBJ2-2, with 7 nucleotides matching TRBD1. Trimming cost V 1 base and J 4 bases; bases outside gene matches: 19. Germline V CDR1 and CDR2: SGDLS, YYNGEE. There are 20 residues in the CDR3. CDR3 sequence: CASSVSHPTTGERSTGELFF. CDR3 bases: TGTGCCAGCAGCGTAAGCCACCCGACTACAGGGGAAAGGAGCACCGGGGAGCTGTTTTTT.

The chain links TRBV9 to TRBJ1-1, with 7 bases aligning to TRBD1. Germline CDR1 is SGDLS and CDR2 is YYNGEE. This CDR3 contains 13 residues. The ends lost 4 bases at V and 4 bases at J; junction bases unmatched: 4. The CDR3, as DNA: TGTGCCAGCAGCCAGGGGGTCGGCACTGAAGCTTTCTTT. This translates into CASSQGVGTEAFF.

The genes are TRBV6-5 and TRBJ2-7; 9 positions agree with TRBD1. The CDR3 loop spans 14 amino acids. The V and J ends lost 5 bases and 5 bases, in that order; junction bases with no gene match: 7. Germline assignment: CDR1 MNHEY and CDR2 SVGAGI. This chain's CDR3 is CASSPGTGYHEQYV. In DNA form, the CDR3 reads TGTGCCAGCAGTCCCGGGACAGGGTACCACGAGCAGTACGTC.

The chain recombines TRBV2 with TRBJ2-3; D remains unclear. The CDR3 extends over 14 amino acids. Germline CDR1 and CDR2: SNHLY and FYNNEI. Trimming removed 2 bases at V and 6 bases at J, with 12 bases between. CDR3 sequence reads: CASSESPIRDTQYF. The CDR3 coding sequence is TGTGCCAGCAGTGAATCGCCGATAAGGGATACGCAGTATTTT.

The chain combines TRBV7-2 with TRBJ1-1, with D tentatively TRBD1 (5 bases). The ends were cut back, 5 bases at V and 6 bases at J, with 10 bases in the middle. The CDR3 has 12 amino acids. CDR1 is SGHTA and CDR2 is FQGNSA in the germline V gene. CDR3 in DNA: TGTGCCAGCAGCCCTCAGGGACCTGAAGCTTTCTTT. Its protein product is CASSPQGPEAFF. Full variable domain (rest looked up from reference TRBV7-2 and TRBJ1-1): GAGVSQSPSNKVTEKGKDVELRCDPISGHTALYWYRQSLGQGLEFLIYFQGNSAPDKSGLPSDRFSAERTGGSVSTLTIQRTQQEDSAVYLCASSPQGPEAFFGQGTRLTVV.

DNA for the CDR3: TGTGCCAGCAGCCCGACCGATTTTGAAGATACGCAGTATTTT. Its translation is CASSPTDFEDTQYF. V usage is TRBV7-7 and J usage is TRBJ2-3; D call uncertain. The CDR3 has 14 residues. V shed 5 bases and J shed 5 bases, with 14 bases lying between them. The germline gives CDR1 SSHAT, CDR2 FNYEAQ (reference sequence).

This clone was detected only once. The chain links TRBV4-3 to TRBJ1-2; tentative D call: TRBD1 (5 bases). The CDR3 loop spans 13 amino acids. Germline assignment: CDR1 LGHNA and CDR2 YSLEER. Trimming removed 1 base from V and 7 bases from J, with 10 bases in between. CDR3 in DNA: TGCGCCAGCAGCCAAGGGGGGTCGGCTGGCTACACCTTC. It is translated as CASSQGGSAGYTF.

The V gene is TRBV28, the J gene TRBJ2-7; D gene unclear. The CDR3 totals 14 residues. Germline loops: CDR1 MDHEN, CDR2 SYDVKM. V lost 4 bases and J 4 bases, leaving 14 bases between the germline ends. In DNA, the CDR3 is TGTGCCAGCAGTTATGAGGTTTTGGGGTACGAGCAGTACTTC. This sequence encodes CASSYEVLGYEQYF.

This CDR3 reads CASSSRDSGNTIYF. The CDR3 DNA follows: TGTGCCAGCAGCTCCCGGGACAGTGGAAACACCATATATTTT. The J gene is TRBJ1-3, the V gene TRBV7-9, with 7 bases lining up with TRBD1. The V segment lost 4 bases and the J segment 3 bases; nucleotides outside the gene matches: 3. The germline V gene has CDR1 SEHNR and CDR2 FQNEAQ (reference sequence). This CDR3 region has 14 residues.

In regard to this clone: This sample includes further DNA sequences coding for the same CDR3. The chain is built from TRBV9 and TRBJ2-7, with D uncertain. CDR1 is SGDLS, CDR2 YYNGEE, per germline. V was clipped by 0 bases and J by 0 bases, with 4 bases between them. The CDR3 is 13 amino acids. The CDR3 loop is CASSVGGSYEQYF. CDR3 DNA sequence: TGTGCCAGCAGCGTAGGGGGCTCCTACGAGCAGTACTTC.

CDR3 in amino acids: CASSQETGHEAFF. CDR3 sequence (DNA): TGCGCCAGCAGCCAAGAAACAGGCCATGAAGCTTTCTTT. This chain joins TRBV4-3 and TRBJ1-1, with a tentative D call TRBD1 (5 bases). The V end lost 0 bases, the J end lost 7 bases, and 9 bases lay between the germline ends. The germline V gene has CDR1 LGHNA and CDR2 YSLEER. This CDR3 comprises 13 residues.

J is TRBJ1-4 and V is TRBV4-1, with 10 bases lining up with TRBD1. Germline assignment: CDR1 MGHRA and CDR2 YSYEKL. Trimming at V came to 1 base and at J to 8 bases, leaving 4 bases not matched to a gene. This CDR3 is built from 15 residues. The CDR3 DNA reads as TGCGCCAGCAGCCAAGGTGACAGGGGGCTGGAAAAACTGTTTTTT. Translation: CASSQGDRGLEKLFF.

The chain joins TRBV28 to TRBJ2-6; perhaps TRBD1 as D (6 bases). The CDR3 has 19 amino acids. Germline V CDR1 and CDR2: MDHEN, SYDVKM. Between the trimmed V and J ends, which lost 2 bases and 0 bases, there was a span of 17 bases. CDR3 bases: TGTGCCAGCAGTTTACCCACTACAGGGTTTGGCTCTGGGGCCAACGTCCTGACTTTC. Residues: CASSLPTTGFGSGANVLTF.

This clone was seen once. The CDR3 DNA reads as TGTGCCAGTAGTATATCGGGGAGGCAGGACTATGGCTACACCTTC. Amino acids: CASSISGRQDYGYTF. This chain connects TRBV19 to TRBJ1-2; D is unclear. Trimming took off 2 bases at V and 3 bases at J, with 13 bases between the two ends. CDR1 is LNHDA and CDR2 is SQIVND in the germline V gene (reference sequence). The CDR3 consists of 15 residues.

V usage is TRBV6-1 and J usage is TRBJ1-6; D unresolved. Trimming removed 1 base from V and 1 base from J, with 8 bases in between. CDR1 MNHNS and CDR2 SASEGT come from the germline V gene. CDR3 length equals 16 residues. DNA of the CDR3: TGTGCCAGCAGTGAAGAGGTGGGTTCCTATAATTCACCCCTCCACTTT. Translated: CASSEEVGSYNSPLHF.

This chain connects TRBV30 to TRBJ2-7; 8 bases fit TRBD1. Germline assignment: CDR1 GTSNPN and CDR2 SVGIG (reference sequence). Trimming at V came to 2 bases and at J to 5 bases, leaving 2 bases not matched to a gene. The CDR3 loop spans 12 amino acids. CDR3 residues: CAWSQGADEQYF. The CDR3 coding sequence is TGTGCCTGGAGTCAGGGGGCCGACGAGCAGTACTTC.

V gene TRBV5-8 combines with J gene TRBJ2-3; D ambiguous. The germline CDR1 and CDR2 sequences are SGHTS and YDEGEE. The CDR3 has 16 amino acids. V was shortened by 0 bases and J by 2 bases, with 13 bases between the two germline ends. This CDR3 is CASSLAHGGTTDTQYF. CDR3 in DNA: TGTGCCAGCAGCTTGGCCCACGGCGGAACCACAGATACGCAGTATTTT.

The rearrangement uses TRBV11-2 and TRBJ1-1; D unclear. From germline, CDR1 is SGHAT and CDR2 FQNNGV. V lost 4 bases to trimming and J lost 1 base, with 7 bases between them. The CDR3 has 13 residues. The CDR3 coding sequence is TGTGCCAGCAGCTCGGGGAGGAACACTGAAGCTTTCTTT. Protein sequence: CASSSGRNTEAFF.

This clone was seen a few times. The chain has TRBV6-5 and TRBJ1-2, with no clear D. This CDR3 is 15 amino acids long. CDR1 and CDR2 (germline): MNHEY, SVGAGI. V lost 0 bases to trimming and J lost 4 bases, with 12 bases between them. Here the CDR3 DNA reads TGTGCCAGCAGTTACTCGAGATCAAACGCCTATGGCTACACCTTC. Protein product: CASSYSRSNAYGYTF.